This T cell receptor beta chain was identified in a study of T cells in Graves' hyperthyroidism and ophthalmopathy (dated by TCRdb to between 2018 and 2021). Regarding the study in general: To identify TCR V-J signatures that set the groups apart, the researchers used a discovery cohort of 90 to 100 patients, made up of 43 with Graves' ophthalmopathy and about 60 with stable Graves' hyperthyroidism. In addition, the study compared T-cell repertoires in thyroid tissue and in blood from roughly six Graves' hyperthyroidism patients. For training and testing, the 100 or so patients in the discovery cohort were randomly divided in a 7:3 ratio. An independent validation cohort of under 20 hyperthyroidism patients and about 16 patients who later progressed to ophthalmopathy tested prospective prediction of ophthalmopathy. After sampling, hyperthyroidism patients received methimazole starting at 30 mg daily, and ophthalmopathy patients received high-dose intravenous methylprednisolone. The paper reports TCR Vbeta CDR3 sequencing of over 130 peripheral blood samples: 43 ophthalmopathy, 75 to 80 hyperthyroidism and approximately 17 progressor patients.

This clonotype has more than one count but fewer than ten. It lacks a known antigen. The record has no base qualities; no much larger clone is one base away. The TCR beta CDR3 regions were amplified from the RNA transcripts. The first round of RT-PCR for the TCR CDR3 was performed with the HTBI primer set and the Qiagen OneStep RT-PCR kit. Libraries were constructed in a second round of multiplex PCR, after which size selection and purification were performed. The libraries were sequenced on an Illumina HiSeq2000 using paired-end 100 bp reads. Processing in the source paper ran as follows. Raw data were processed with SOAPnuke, discarding reads with adapters, uncalled bases, mean Phred below 15, or no exact constant-primer or identifier match. High-quality paired reads were merged with COPE v1.2.5, and unique nucleotide sequences were defined as clonotypes. MiTCR v1.1 was used to align the clonotypes against IMGT TRBV, TRBD and TRBJ reference segments. Analysis was restricted to V-J combinations with a frequency above 0.0001, which covered roughly 99% of repertoires. The TCS score was defined as F50 (clonal expansion) divided by E x V (chaos), with BLOSUM62-based TCRdist calculated between CDR3 peptides within each V-J. Welch's t-statistics and random forest reduced some 510 V-J features to 13, which were used in a naive Bayes classifier (R e1071). The similarity between thyroid and blood repertoires was quantified using the Morisita-Horn index. The raw public reads went through TCRdb reprocessing: fastp at Q25, MiXCR clone calling, in-frame beta chains kept. Each CDR3 protein gets just one entry, which takes the most common genes and DNA from the rows behind it. These V and J calls originate from TCRdb's pipeline instead of the authors' own analysis. Recorded for this sample are roughly 500,000 distinct CDR3 sequences; 40% to 55% of them occurred a single time. Around 20% of the sample lies in the top ten.

Exclusion was applied to patients with uncontrolled infections, other autoimmune diseases, pregnancy or lactation. Diagnoses relied on clinical symptoms, serum thyroxine and TRAb, thyroid ultrasound and orbital computed tomography. Total RNA was extracted with Trizol reagent, and quality was checked on an Agilent 2100 Bioanalyzer. The investigation overall reported the following: A 13 V-J signature model separated ophthalmopathy from stable hyperthyroidism, with over 85% sensitivity and roughly 81% specificity in cross-validation and 80%/75% in testing. Blood samples also contained most of the expanded thyroid clonotypes (frequency above 0.001), which suggests that blood repertoires may reflect thyroid immune responses. Sample size was not statistically predetermined, and investigators were not blinded to group allocation. In validation, progression to ophthalmopathy was predicted by the model with more than 65% sensitivity and 72.22% specificity, a median of approximately 6.5 months before onset.

The TCR was taken from an adult woman with Graves' disease, either hyperthyroidism or ophthalmopathy (not recorded which). The sequenced sample consisted of peripheral blood or thyroid tissue (not recorded which).

CDR3 protein: CAWSSSGTNTGELFF. The DNA is TGTGCCTGGAGTTCCTCCGGGACAAACACCGGGGAGCTGTTTTTT. The rearrangement joined TRBV30 to TRBJ2-2; TRBD1 is a weak D gene call, 6 bases matching. V lost 2 bases and J lost 2 bases; the stretch between them is 12 bases long. The CDR3 measures 15 amino acids from cysteine to phenylalanine. CDR3 DNA only is kept here, 45 bases in frame from base 1. Looking up the germline V gene (reference sequence) yields CDR1 GTSNPN and CDR2 SVGIG.